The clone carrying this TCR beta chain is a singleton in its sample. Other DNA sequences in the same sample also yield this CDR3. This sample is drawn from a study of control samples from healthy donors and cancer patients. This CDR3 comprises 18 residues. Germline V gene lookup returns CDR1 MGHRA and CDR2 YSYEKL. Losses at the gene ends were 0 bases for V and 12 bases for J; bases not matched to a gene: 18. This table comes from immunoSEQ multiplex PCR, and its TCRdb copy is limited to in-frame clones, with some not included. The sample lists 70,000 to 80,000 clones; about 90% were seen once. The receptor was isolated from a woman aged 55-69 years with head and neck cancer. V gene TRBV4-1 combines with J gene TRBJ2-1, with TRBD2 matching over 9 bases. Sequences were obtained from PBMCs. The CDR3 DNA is TGCGCCAGCAGCCAAGACGGGCCGCAATCTAGCGGGGAGGGGCGGCAGTTCTTC. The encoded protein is CASSQDGPQSSGEGRQFF.